The clone carrying this T cell receptor (beta chain) has a handful of counts. The data derive from a study of response to subunit inactivated influenza vaccine. TCRdb re-called the RT-PCR reads with MiXCR, one entry per CDR3 protein. The table includes approximately 170,000 distinct CDR3 sequences, 14% detected once. CDR3 length: 15 amino acids. The V and J ends lost 5 bases and 10 bases respectively, with 23 bases between them. CDR1 and CDR2 (germline): SEHNR, FQNEAQ (reference sequence). This chain connects TRBV7-9 to TRBJ1-1, with D perhaps matching TRBD1 (6 bases). The material was CD8+ T cells sorted from PBMCs, obtained about 5 days after vaccination. The source is a man aged 45-65 years who received an inactivated influenza vaccine. CDR3 nucleotides: TGTGCCAGCAGCCCTCTCGGGGGCATTAAATCCGGAGCTTTCTTT. Amino acid sequence: CASSPLGGIKSGAFF.